This TCR beta chain was sequenced in a study of blood T cell repertoires in COVID-19. Whole-study context: There were acute and convalescent COVID-19 samples, and they came from the United States, Italy and Spain. From T cells, B-cell-depleted T cells, or PBMCs came the material, which was cDNA or gDNA.

From germline, CDR1 is MNHEY and CDR2 SVGAGI. The CDR3 runs 11 residues. Trimming removed 5 bases at V and 7 bases at J, with 9 bases between. Study processing details: Amplification with reference gene primers provided the estimates of nucleated cell counts. The protocol was immunoSEQ multiplex PCR, while the TCRdb copy is restricted to in-frame clones and leaves out a portion. Clonal size and the V and J genes are those of that table, whereas D and trimming came from the DNA. The sample has 87,000 or so clones, more than 85% seen once; the top ten hold about 5.1%. The V gene is TRBV6-5, the J gene TRBJ2-7; D gene unclear. This clonotype was obtained from a man in his forties or fifties with acute or convalescent COVID-19. The specimen was peripheral blood. The CDR3 coding sequence is TGTGCCAGCAGTACTACGACGGAGCAGTACTTC. Translated, it gives CASSTTTEQYF.